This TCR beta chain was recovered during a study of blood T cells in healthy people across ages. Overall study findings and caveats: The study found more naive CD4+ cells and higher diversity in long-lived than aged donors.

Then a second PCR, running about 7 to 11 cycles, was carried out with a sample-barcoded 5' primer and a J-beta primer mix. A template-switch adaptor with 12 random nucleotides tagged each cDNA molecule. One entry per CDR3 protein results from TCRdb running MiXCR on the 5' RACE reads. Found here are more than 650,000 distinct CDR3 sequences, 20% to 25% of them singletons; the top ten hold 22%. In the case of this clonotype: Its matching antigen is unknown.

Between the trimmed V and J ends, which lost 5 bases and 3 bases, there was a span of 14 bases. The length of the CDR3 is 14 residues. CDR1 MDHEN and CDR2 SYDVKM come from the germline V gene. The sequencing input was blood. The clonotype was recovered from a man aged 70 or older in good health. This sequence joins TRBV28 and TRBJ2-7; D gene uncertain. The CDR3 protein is CASSLSPLYYEQYF. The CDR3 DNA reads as TGTGCCAGCAGTCTTAGTCCCCTTTACTACGAGCAGTACTTC.